This T cell receptor (beta chain) stems from a study of immune evolution from preneoplasia to lung adenocarcinoma. Turning to the study itself: HLA loss of heterozygosity: around 6.5% AIS, approximately 15% MIA, over 25% ADC, none AAH. Study-level findings and limits: Later-stage lesions seemingly showed higher T cell density and diversity than normal lung.

The CDR3 is 11 residues long. Per germline, CDR1 SQVTM and CDR2 ANQGSEA. V was pared by 7 bases and J by 8 bases, with 14 bases between. With regard to this clone: What it binds is not known.

Patient tissue came from resections in Japan or China, 2014–2017. Macro-dissection enriched premalignant or tumor cells before nucleic acid extraction. Only in-frame clones appear in the TCRdb table, and some are missing; sequencing was by immunoSEQ multiplex PCR. The sample has about 41,000 clones, approximately 80% seen once. The specimen sequenced was FFPE invasive lung adenocarcinoma tissue. The chain has TRBV29-1 and TRBJ1-1; tentative D call: TRBD1 (6 bases). This TCR came from a person in their sixties with lung adenocarcinoma. CDR3 nucleotide sequence: TGCAGCGCCGGACAGTCTCTGGAAGCTTTCTTT. Encoded protein: CSAGQSLEAFF.